The rows below give T cell receptor beta chains drawn from one sample of a study of blood T cell repertoires in COVID-19. Repertoires were generated with immunoSEQ multiplex PCR, while TCRdb's copy carries only in-frame clones and drops some. In the table there are 60,000 to 80,000 clones, about nine tenths of which are singletons. The sample comprised peripheral blood. All receptors derive from a human donor in a cohort sampled during active COVID-19. Both conserved end residues are part of each CDR3. The D gene is left open where the match is weak. A clone size is listed for some rows: how often the clone was seen (once, few, many), or a class if it is expanded.

size	D	V	J	CDR3	DNA
-	-	TRBV23-1	TRBJ2-7	CASSPGGTQYEQYF	TGCGCCAGCAGTCCCGGCGGAACTCAATACGAGCAGTACTTC
-	TRBD1	TRBV7-2	TRBJ2-1	CASSLQGTGSLDEQFF	TGTGCCAGCAGCCTTCAGGGGACAGGGTCTTTGGATGAGCAGTTCTTC
-	-	TRBV10-3	TRBJ2-5	CAISESGHGVEQETQYF	TGTGCCATCAGTGAGTCAGGACACGGAGTTGAACAAGAGACCCAGTACTTC
-	-	TRBV28	TRBJ2-7	CASNSAPYEQYF	TGTGCCAGCAATTCCGCGCCTTACGAGCAGTACTTC
-	TRBD1	TRBV11-2	TRBJ2-3	CASSSQDRSTDTQYF	TGTGCCAGCAGCTCACAGGACAGGAGCACAGATACGCAGTATTTT
-	TRBD2	TRBV5-6	TRBJ2-3	CASSSPSGGGSTDTQYF	TGTGCCAGCAGCTCACCTAGCGGGGGGGGAAGCACAGATACGCAGTATTTT
-	-	TRBV9	TRBJ2-7	CASNPDGLSYEQYF	TGTGCCAGCAACCCGGACGGACTCTCCTACGAGCAGTACTTC
-	-	TRBV7-9	TRBJ2-1	CTSGGHNEQFF	TGTACCAGCGGAGGGCACAATGAGCAGTTCTTC
-	TRBD2	TRBV6-1	TRBJ2-5	CASSDQAGGIFKETQYF	TGTGCCAGCAGTGACCAAGCGGGGGGGATCTTTAAAGAGACCCAGTACTTC
-	TRBD1	TRBV27	TRBJ1-6	CASSLLPTGGSYNSPLHF	TGTGCCAGCAGTTTACTTCCTACAGGGGGCTCCTATAATTCACCCCTCCACTTT
-	-	TRBV10-2	TRBJ2-2	CASRPGTPGGTGELFF	TGCGCCAGCAGACCCGGGACACCGGGCGGCACCGGGGAGCTGTTTTTT
-	-	TRBV5-6	TRBJ1-5	CASSTGQSNQPQHF	TGTGCCAGCAGCACTGGACAGAGCAATCAGCCCCAGCATTTT
-	-	TRBV2	TRBJ1-1	CASSEGRVVRGGAFF	TGTGCCAGCAGTGAGGGTCGGGTCGTTCGCGGGGGAGCTTTCTTT
once	TRBD1	TRBV27	TRBJ2-7	CASSRWTGNYEQYF	TGTGCCAGCAGCCGCTGGACAGGGAATTACGAGCAGTACTTC
-	-	TRBV30	TRBJ1-4	CAWRNPRAGDNEKLFF	TGTGCCTGGAGAAACCCCCGGGCAGGGGATAATGAAAAACTGTTTTTT
-	-	TRBV6-5	TRBJ1-1	CASQGTYTEAFF	TGTGCCAGCCAGGGGACGTACACTGAAGCTTTCTTT
-	-	TRBV12-2	TRBJ2-3	CASRLAEQKSGLSTDTQYF	TGTGCAAGTCGCTTAGCGGAGCAGAAAAGCGGGCTAAGCACAGATACGCAGTATTTT
-	-	TRBV27	TRBJ2-1	CASSSPGGDGLAGEQFF	TGTGCCAGCAGTAGCCCGGGTGGGGATGGGCTAGCCGGTGAGCAGTTCTTC
-	-	TRBV4-1	TRBJ2-4	CASSQGDFGVQYF	TGCGCCAGCAGCCAAGGGGACTTCGGCGTTCAGTACTTC
-	TRBD2	TRBV5-4	TRBJ2-5	CASSRSSGAQETQYF	TGTGCCAGCAGTCGATCCAGCGGGGCCCAAGAGACCCAGTACTTC
-	TRBD1	TRBV19	TRBJ1-5	CASTDRDSRYSNQPQHF	TGTGCCAGTACCGATAGGGACAGCCGATATAGCAATCAGCCCCAGCATTTT
-	-	TRBV2	TRBJ2-5	CASKGITQETQYF	TGTGCCAGCAAGGGGATCACGCAAGAGACCCAGTACTTC
-	TRBD1	TRBV6-5	TRBJ2-7	CASRRGQGVYEQYF	TGTGCCAGCAGACGCGGACAGGGAGTATACGAGCAGTACTTC
-	-	TRBV5-6	TRBJ1-3	CASSLRHRAGPGNTIYF	TGTGCCAGCAGCTTGCGGCATAGAGCGGGGCCTGGAAACACCATATATTTT
-	TRBD2	TRBV27	TRBJ2-7	CASVSGILYEQYF	TGTGCCAGCGTTAGCGGGATTTTGTACGAGCAGTACTTC
-	-	TRBV4-2	TRBJ2-5	CASSQDSIQGGRVETQYF	TGTGCCAGCAGCCAAGATAGTATACAGGGGGGGAGGGTAGAGACCCAGTACTTC
-	TRBD1	TRBV27	TRBJ2-7	CATAQLGAGTGVREQYF	TGTGCCACCGCCCAACTAGGGGCCGGGACAGGGGTGCGGGAGCAGTACTTC
-	-	TRBV7-2	TRBJ1-2	CASSVRQVPNYGYTF	TGTGCCAGCAGCGTTCGACAGGTTCCTAACTATGGCTACACCTTC
once	TRBD1	TRBV5-1	TRBJ2-1	CASSLTGQGGGEQFF	TGCGCCAGCAGCTTGACGGGACAGGGAGGGGGTGAGCAGTTCTTC
-	TRBD2	TRBV10-2	TRBJ2-1	CASSGTSGRVGNEQFF	TGCGCCAGCAGTGGGACTAGCGGGAGGGTGGGAAATGAGCAGTTCTTC
-	TRBD2	TRBV5-6	TRBJ2-1	CASSDYATSGHNEQFF	TGTGCCAGCAGCGACTATGCGACTAGCGGGCACAATGAGCAGTTCTTC
-	-	TRBV4-2	TRBJ1-2	CASSQDLTVNYGYTF	TGTGCCAGCAGCCAAGATTTAACGGTTAACTATGGCTACACCTTC